This record concerns one T cell receptor (beta chain) sequence. Its antigen is unknown. UMIs accompanied the 5'RACE template switching by which TCR beta cDNA was made. From its re-call of the 5' RACE reads, TCRdb lists each CDR3 protein once, without DNA. The specimen's table records roughly 450,000 distinct CDR3 sequences. The CDR3 is 16 amino acids. CDR1 and CDR2 from the germline V gene are MNHEY and SMNVEV (reference sequence). The record originates from a study of T cells expressing NK-cell markers. Notes on the study in general: The dominant NKG2C+ clonotypes represented roughly 1.0-7.5% of CD8+ T cells in over 5 donors. The study left the HCMV specificity of expanded NKG2C+ T cell clones unresolved.

This TCR came from a woman aged 45-60 years in good health. V and J are TRBV27 and TRBJ2-3; absent DNA, TCRdb's TRBD2 call cannot be checked. The sequenced material came from blood T cells: a sorted CD56 or NKG2C T cell subset, CD4+ or CD8+ T cells, or bulk PBMC T cells (not recorded which). The CDR3 sequence: CASSLGLGIAGDTQYF.